Below are 26 T cell receptor beta chains sequenced from a single sample in a study of molecular identifiers for immune sequencing clone quantification. TCRdb ran MiXCR on the PCR reads and lists one entry per CDR3 protein. Among under 650,000 distinct CDR3 sequences listed, just under 20% were seen once. Sequencing was performed on naive CD8+ T cells from blood, with Jurkat cell RNA spiked in. The sample's subset: FACS-sorted CD8+CD4-CCR7+CD45RA+ naive T cells. All receptors derive from a human donor in good health. Some libraries in this study had Jurkat cell RNA spiked in.

The rearrangement joins TRBV19 to TRBJ1-5; no clear D. Trimming removed 1 base from V and 7 bases from J, with 11 bases in between. CDR3 length equals 14 residues. Germline lookup yields CDR1 LNHDA and CDR2 SQIVND (reference sequence). CDR3 protein: CASSIVVLSQPQHF. The CDR3 nucleotides read TGTGCCAGTAGTATAGTTGTCCTTTCCCAGCCCCAGCATTTT.

On this clonotype: This may arise from a read error, as a much more abundant clone is one base away. The chain joins TRBV12-3 or TRBV12-4 to TRBJ2-1; 11 nucleotides line up with TRBD2. Trimming at V came to 4 bases and at J to 9 bases, leaving 8 bases not matched to a gene. This CDR3 region has 15 residues. DNA of the CDR3: TGTGCCAGCAGTTCCGCCGGGACTAGCGGCAGTGAGCAGTTCTTC. This translates into CASSSAGTSGSEQFF.

On this clonotype itself: A much larger clone lies a single base off, so this may be a read error. The gene calls are TRBV7-6 and TRBJ1-1; D unclear. Germline lookup yields CDR1 SGHVS and CDR2 FNYEAQ. V was pared by 0 bases and J by 4 bases, with 15 bases between. This CDR3 has 16 amino acids. CDR3 sequence: CASSLAPGGHATEAFF. The DNA for the CDR3 is TGTGCCAGCAGCTTAGCCCCCGGCGGGCACGCCACTGAAGCTTTCTTT.

This clonotype was counted at least ten times. V usage is TRBV10-3 and J usage is TRBJ1-1, with TRBD1 as a possible D gene (5 bases). The germline V gene has CDR1 ENHRY and CDR2 SYGVKD. The CDR3 runs 16 residues. V gave up 4 bases and J gave up 1 base, with 16 bases separating them. DNA of the CDR3: TGTGCCATCAGTGCCCCCGGGACTTCACGGAACACTGAAGCTTTCTTT. Its protein product is CAISAPGTSRNTEAFF.

This clonotype has just a few counts. The V and J genes are TRBV19 and TRBJ2-7, with D hard to call. The CDR3 is 13 amino acids. The V end was cut by 3 bases, the J end by 6 bases, with 12 bases between. Germline V gives CDR1 LNHDA, CDR2 SQIVND (reference sequence). CDR3 nucleotides: TGTGCCAGTAGTATGGCAGCGCCGAGCGAGCAGTACTTC. This encodes CASSMAAPSEQYF.

The table lists this clonotype with many counts. CDR3 nucleotide sequence: TGTGCCAGCAGTTTGTCCCGCCAGGTTGACTACGAGCAGTACTTC. Protein product: CASSLSRQVDYEQYF. The chain is built from TRBV28 and TRBJ2-7; the D is unclear. Germline loops: CDR1 MDHEN, CDR2 SYDVKM. Between the trimmed V and J ends, which lost 3 bases and 3 bases, there was a span of 15 bases. There are 15 residues in the CDR3.

Only a few counts were recorded for this clonotype. The chain employs TRBV28 and TRBJ2-2; TRBD1 or TRBD2 may be the D gene (6 bases each). Trimming removed 2 bases at V and 2 bases at J, with 15 bases between. Germline V gene lookup returns CDR1 MDHEN and CDR2 SYDVKM. This CDR3 comprises 17 residues. CDR3 protein: CASSLPRRGINTGELFF. In DNA, the CDR3 is TGTGCCAGCAGTTTACCCAGGAGGGGGATCAACACCGGGGAGCTGTTTTTT.

This clonotype has more than one count but fewer than ten. The chain carries TRBV27 and TRBJ2-7; weak D call: TRBD2 (6 bases). The germline V gene has CDR1 MNHEY and CDR2 SMNVEV (reference sequence). The CDR3 runs to 14 residues. V was pared by 3 bases and J by 2 bases, with 11 bases between. The CDR3 DNA follows: TGTGCCAGCAGTTTGTCGGGGGTAGCCTACGAGCAGTACTTC. This gives the protein CASSLSGVAYEQYF.

The gene calls are TRBV28 and TRBJ2-3, with TRBD2 matching 9 bases. Germline assignment: CDR1 MDHEN and CDR2 SYDVKM. The CDR3 loop spans 16 amino acids. V dropped 6 bases and J dropped 2; count of bases not matched to a gene: 9. The CDR3 sequence is CASSQNLAGVTDTQYF. The CDR3 nucleotides read TGTGCCAGCAGCCAGAATTTAGCGGGAGTCACAGATACGCAGTATTTT.

This sequence joins TRBV12-3 or TRBV12-4 and TRBJ2-2, with a possible D match to TRBD2 (7 bases). V was trimmed by 3 bases and J by 5 bases, leaving 10 bases between them. The CDR3 consists of 14 residues. CDR3 residues: CASSFRGATGELFF. CDR3 nucleotides: TGTGCCAGCAGTTTTCGGGGGGCGACCGGGGAGCTGTTTTTT.

This clonotype was observed at least ten times. V and J are TRBV3-1 and TRBJ2-7, with D tentatively TRBD1 (6 bases). Germline V gene sequence: CDR1 LGHDT, CDR2 YNNKEL (reference sequence). This CDR3 comprises 14 residues. The V end lost 4 bases, the J end lost 7 bases, and 17 bases lay between the germline ends. CDR3 protein: CASSPEQGSWEQYF. The DNA of the CDR3 is TGTGCCAGCAGCCCGGAACAGGGCTCTTGGGAGCAGTACTTC.

In the case of this clonotype: It may be a read error: a sequence one base away is much more abundant. The chain links TRBV20-1 to TRBJ1-1; no definite D call. The CDR3 is made up of 13 amino acids. Germline V gene data show CDR1 as DFQATT and CDR2 as SNEGSKA (reference sequence). The CDR3 loop reads CSASDGRGTEDFF. Written as DNA, the CDR3 is TGCAGTGCTTCCGACGGACGCGGCACTGAAGATTTCTTT.

Comment on this clonotype: With a much larger clone just one base away, this may be a read error. It is likely a read error, because the conserved phenylalanine at the end of the CDR3 is missing. The genes are TRBV20-1 and TRBJ1-1, with a weak D call TRBD1 (6 bases). CDR3 size: 15 residues. CDR1 DFQATT and CDR2 SNEGSKA come from the germline V gene (reference sequence). Trimming pared 2 bases from V and 0 bases from J, leaving 13 bases between. CDR3 protein: CSARPWDKLNTEAFS. CDR3 DNA sequence: TGCAGTGCTAGACCCTGGGACAAACTGAACACTGAAGCTTTCTCT.

Notes on this clonotype: Just one base apart from a much larger clone, this may be a read error. The chain uses TRBV29-1 and TRBJ2-1, with D tentatively TRBD2 (7 bases). This CDR3 region has 13 residues. Germline assignment: CDR1 SQVTM and CDR2 ANQGSEA. CDR3 amino acids: CGVEESRGRGQFF. CDR3 nucleotides: TGCGGCGTTGAAGAATCGCGGGGGCGGGGGCAGTTCTTC.

This clonotype has ten or more counts. This CDR3 is CASSPRELGFEQYF. CDR3 in DNA: TGTGCCAGCAGTCCCAGGGAGTTGGGGTTCGAGCAGTACTTC. J is TRBJ2-7 and V is TRBV4-2; D may be TRBD1 or TRBD2 (5 bases each). The CDR3 is made up of 14 amino acids. Germline assignment: CDR1 LGHNA and CDR2 YNFKEQ. Trimming took off 6 bases at V and 6 bases at J, with 18 bases between the two ends.

Concerning this clonotype itself: This may stem from a read error, because a much larger clone lies one nucleotide away. CDR3 sequence reads: CTWSVQSAEQFF. The CDR3 nucleotides read TGTACCTGGAGTGTACAATCTGCTGAGCAGTTCTTC. The gene calls are TRBV30 and TRBJ2-1; D is uncertain. CDR3 size: 12 residues. Germline V gene sequence: CDR1 GTSNPN, CDR2 SVGIG (reference sequence).

This clonotype was seen many times. The chain employs TRBV4-2 and TRBJ2-6; tentative D call: TRBD2 (6 bases). This CDR3 spans 18 amino acids. The V gene lost 2 bases and the J gene lost 0 bases, with 14 bases spanning the gap. Germline values: CDR1 LGHNA, CDR2 YNFKEQ. As DNA, the CDR3 is TGTGCCAGCAGCCAACGGCATGGGCGGGGCTCTGGGGCCAACGTCCTGACTTTC. It codes for CASSQRHGRGSGANVLTF.

The sample holds a few counts of this clonotype. This rearrangement joins TRBV7-9 to TRBJ2-7; 7 positions agree with TRBD1. The V segment lost 0 bases and the J segment 0 bases; nucleotides outside the gene matches: 8. The CDR3 length is 17 residues. Germline loops: CDR1 SEHNR, CDR2 FQNEAQ (reference sequence). The CDR3 nucleotides are TGTGCCAGCAGCTTAGCGGGTGGGTGGGACAGCTCCTACGAGCAGTACTTC. Its protein product is CASSLAGGWDSSYEQYF. The variable domain in full, completed from reference TRBV7-9 and TRBJ2-7, reads DTGVSQNPRHKITKRGQNVTFRCDPISEHNRLYWYRQTLGQGPEFLTYFQNEAQLEKSRLLSDRFSAERPKGSFSTLEIQRTEQGDSAMYLCASSLAGGWDSSYEQYFGPGTRLTVT.

This clonotype was seen ten or more times. The rearrangement joins TRBV4-3 to TRBJ2-3; a possible D gene is TRBD2 (6 bases). V was shortened by 1 base and J by 5 bases, with 19 bases between the two germline ends. The length of the CDR3 is 17 residues. The germline V gene has CDR1 LGHNA and CDR2 YSLEER. The CDR3, as DNA: TGCGCCAGCAGCCAAGCCGGACTAAACTTCTTGGTAGATACGCAGTATTTT. Encoded protein: CASSQAGLNFLVDTQYF.

This clonotype came up many times. CDR3 sequence reads: CSARTAVGYEQYF. The CDR3 DNA is TGCAGTGCTAGAACGGCAGTAGGTTACGAGCAGTACTTC. The gene calls are TRBV20-1 and TRBJ2-7, with no clear D. This CDR3 contains 13 residues. Germline V CDR1 and CDR2: DFQATT, SNEGSKA (reference sequence). V was clipped by 2 bases and J by 4 bases, with 12 bases between them.

This clonotype was seen at least ten times. The CDR3 sequence: CASMVELTDTQYF. The CDR3 nucleotides are TGTGCCAGCATGGTAGAGCTGACAGATACGCAGTATTTT. The V gene is TRBV28, the J gene TRBJ2-3; no firm D call. The germline V gene has CDR1 MDHEN and CDR2 SYDVKM. V shed 7 bases and J shed 3 bases, with 11 bases lying between them. The CDR3 runs 13 residues. The variable domain in full, completed from reference TRBV28 and TRBJ2-3, reads DVKVTQSSRYLVKRTGEKVFLECVQDMDHENMFWYRQDPGLGLRLIYFSYDVKMKEKGDIPEGYSVSREKKERFSLILESASTNQTSMYLCASMVELTDTQYFGPGTRLTVL.

This clonotype has a handful of counts. The chain carries TRBV19 and TRBJ1-5; D may be TRBD1 (6 bases). The CDR3 runs 15 residues. Trimming removed 6 bases from V and 0 bases from J, with 12 bases in between. Germline V gene sequence: CDR1 LNHDA, CDR2 SQIVND (reference sequence). CDR3 amino acids: CASRHRAYSNQPQHF. Here the CDR3 DNA reads TGTGCCAGTAGGCACAGGGCTTATAGCAATCAGCCCCAGCATTTT.

To note about this clonotype: Lacking the conserved final phenylalanine or tryptophan, this CDR3 likely reflects a read error. V gene TRBV4-3 combines with J gene TRBJ1-3, with D perhaps TRBD1 (5 bases). Germline V gene data show CDR1 as LGHNA and CDR2 as YSLEER. Trimming cost V 4 bases and J 0 bases, with 7 bases left between them. The CDR3 spans 14 residues. The CDR3 spells CASSPGTSGNTIYS. Here the CDR3 DNA reads TGCGCCAGCAGCCCGGGGACCTCTGGAAACACCATATATTCT.

This clonotype showed up just a few times. This chain connects TRBV4-3 to TRBJ2-1, with 14 bases identical to TRBD2. Germline V CDR1 and CDR2: LGHNA, YSLEER. The junction had 8 bases not matched to a gene; V was cut back by 0 bases and J by 7 bases. The CDR3 covers 18 residues. The CDR3 DNA reads TGCGCCAGCAGCCAAGATCGGGGACTAGCGGGAGTCAGTAATGAGCAGTTCTTC. Residues: CASSQDRGLAGVSNEQFF.

The table lists this clonotype with many counts. The rearrangement uses TRBV5-8 and TRBJ1-1, with TRBD1 identical over 7 bases. J was trimmed by 0 bases and V by 4 bases; bases with no gene match: 6. Looked up from germline, CDR1 is SGHTS and CDR2 is YDEGEE. The CDR3 is made up of 15 amino acids. Here the CDR3 DNA reads TGTGCCAGCAGCAAAAACAGGGGCCTGAACACTGAAGCTTTCTTT. It encodes CASSKNRGLNTEAFF. Full variable domain (outside the CDR3, taken from reference TRBV5-8 and TRBJ1-1): EAGVTQSPTHLIKTRGQQATLRCSPISGHTSVYWYQQALGLGLQFLLWYDEGEERNRGNFPPRFSGRQFPNYSSELNVNALELEDSALYLCASSKNRGLNTEAFFGQGTRLTVV.

This clonotype has at least ten counts. The V and J genes are TRBV20-1 and TRBJ2-1; TRBD1 agrees at 8 bases. The CDR3 spans 15 residues. The germline V gene encodes CDR1 DFQATT and CDR2 SNEGSKA (reference sequence). Losses at the gene ends were 6 bases for V and 1 base for J; bases not matched to a gene: 8. CDR3 nucleotide sequence: TGCAGTGCAAAGAGGAACAGGGGGTCCTACAATGAGCAGTTCTTC. This gives the protein CSAKRNRGSYNEQFF.